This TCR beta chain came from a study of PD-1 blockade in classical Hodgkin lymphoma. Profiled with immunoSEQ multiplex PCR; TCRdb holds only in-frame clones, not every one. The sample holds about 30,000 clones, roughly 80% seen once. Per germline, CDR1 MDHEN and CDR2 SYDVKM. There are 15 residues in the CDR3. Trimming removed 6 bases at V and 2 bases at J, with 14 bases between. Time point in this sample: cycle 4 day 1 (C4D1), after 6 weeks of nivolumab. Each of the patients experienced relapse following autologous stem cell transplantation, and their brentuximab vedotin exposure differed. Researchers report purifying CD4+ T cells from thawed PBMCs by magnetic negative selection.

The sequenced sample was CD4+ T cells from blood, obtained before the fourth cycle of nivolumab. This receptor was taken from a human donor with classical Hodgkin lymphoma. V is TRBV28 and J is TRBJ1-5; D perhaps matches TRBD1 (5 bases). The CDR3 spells CASRLGGEGNQPQHF. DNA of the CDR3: TGTGCCAGCAGATTGGGGGGAGAGGGCAATCAGCCCCAGCATTTT.